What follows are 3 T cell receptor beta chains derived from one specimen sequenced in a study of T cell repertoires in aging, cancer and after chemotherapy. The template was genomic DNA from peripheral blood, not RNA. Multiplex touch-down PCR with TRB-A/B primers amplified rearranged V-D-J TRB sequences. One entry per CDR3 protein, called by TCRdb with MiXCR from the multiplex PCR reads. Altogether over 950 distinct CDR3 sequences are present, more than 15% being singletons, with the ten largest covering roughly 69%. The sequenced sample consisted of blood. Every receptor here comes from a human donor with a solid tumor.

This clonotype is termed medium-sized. The CDR3 reads CSVIGLAGVRRENEQFF. CDR3 bases: TGCAGCGTTATCGGACTAGCGGGAGTTAGGAGAGAAAATGAGCAGTTCTTC. The chain joins TRBV29-1 to TRBJ2-1; 13 bases line up with TRBD2. The V and J ends lost 5 bases and 7 bases, in that order; junction bases with no gene match: 14. The CDR3 is made up of 17 amino acids. CDR1 is SQVTM and CDR2 is ANQGSEA in the germline V gene.

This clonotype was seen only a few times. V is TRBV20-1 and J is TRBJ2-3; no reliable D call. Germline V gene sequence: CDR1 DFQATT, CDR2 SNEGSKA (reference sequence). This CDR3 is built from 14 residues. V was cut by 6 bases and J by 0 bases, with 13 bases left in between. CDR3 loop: CSALRAYSTDTQYF. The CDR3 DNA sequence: TGCAGTGCCTTGCGAGCTTATAGCACAGATACGCAGTATTTT.

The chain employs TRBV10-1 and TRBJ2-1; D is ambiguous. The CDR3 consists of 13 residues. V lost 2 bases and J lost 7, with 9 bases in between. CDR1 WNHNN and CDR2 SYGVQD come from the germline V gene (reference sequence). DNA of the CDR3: TGCGCCAGCAGTGAGAACCACCCGAATGAGCAGTTCTTC. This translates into CASSENHPNEQFF.